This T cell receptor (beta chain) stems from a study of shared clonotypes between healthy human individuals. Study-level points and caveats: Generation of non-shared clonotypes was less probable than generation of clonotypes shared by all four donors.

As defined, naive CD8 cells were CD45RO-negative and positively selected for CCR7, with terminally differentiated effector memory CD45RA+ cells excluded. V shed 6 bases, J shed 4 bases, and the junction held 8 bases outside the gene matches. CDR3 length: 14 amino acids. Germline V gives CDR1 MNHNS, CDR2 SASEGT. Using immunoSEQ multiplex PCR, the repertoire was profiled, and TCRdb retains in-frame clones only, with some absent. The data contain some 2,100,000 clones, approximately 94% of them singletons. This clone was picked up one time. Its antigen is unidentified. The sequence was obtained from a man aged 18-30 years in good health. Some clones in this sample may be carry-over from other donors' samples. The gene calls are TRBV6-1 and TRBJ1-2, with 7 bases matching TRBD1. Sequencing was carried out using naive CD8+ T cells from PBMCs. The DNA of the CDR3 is TGTGCCAGCAGGTACAGGGGCGGAAGCTATGGCTACACCTTC. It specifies CASRYRGGSYGYTF.